This T cell receptor (beta chain) originates from a study of cytomegalovirus exposure and HLA in healthy donors. General study findings and limits: Reportedly, TCR beta sequences accurately predicted HLA-A and HLA-B alleles in most subjects. In a later analysis, HLA-C alleles had the fewest associated TCRs, DRB1 alleles the most.

The V and J ends lost 5 bases and 6 bases respectively, with 14 bases between them. The CDR3 loop spans 14 amino acids. Looked up from germline, CDR1 is SGHTA and CDR2 is FQGTGA. Vbeta (60) and Jbeta (13) primers were used in the PCR. TCRdb's table, derived via immunoSEQ multiplex PCR, lists solely in-frame clones and lacks some. The sample lists about 130,000 clones; around three quarters were seen once. As concerns this clone: Its antigen is undetermined.

The chain carries TRBV7-3 and TRBJ2-1; tentatively, D is TRBD2 (6 bases). Material: PBMCs. This clonotype was sampled from a female donor in good health and CMV-seronegative. Here the CDR3 reads CASSPLGSGNEQFF. CDR3 in DNA: TGTGCCAGCAGCCCCCTTGGTAGCGGCAATGAGCAGTTCTTC. The complete variable domain, with remaining parts taken from reference TRBV7-3 and TRBJ2-1, reads GAGVSQTPSNKVTEKGKYVELRCDPISGHTALYWYRQSLGQGPEFLIYFQGTGAADDSGLPNDRFFAVRPEGSVSTLKIQRTERGDSAVYLCASSPLGSGNEQFFGPGTRLTVL.